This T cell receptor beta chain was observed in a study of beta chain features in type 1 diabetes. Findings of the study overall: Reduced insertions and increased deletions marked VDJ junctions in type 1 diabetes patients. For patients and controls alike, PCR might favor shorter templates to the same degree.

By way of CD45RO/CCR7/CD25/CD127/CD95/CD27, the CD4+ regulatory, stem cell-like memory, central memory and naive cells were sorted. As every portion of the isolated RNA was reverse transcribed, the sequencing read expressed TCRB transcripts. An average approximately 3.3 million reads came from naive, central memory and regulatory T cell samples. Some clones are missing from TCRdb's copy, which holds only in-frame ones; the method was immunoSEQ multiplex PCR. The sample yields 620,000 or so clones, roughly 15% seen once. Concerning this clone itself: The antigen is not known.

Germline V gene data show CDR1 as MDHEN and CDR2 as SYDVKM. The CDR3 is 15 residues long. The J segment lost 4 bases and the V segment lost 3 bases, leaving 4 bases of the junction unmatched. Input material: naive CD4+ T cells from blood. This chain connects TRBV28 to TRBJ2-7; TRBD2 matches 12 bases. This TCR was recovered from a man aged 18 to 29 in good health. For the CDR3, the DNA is TGTGCCAGCAGTTTCCGGACTAGCGGGATGTACGAGCAGTACTTC. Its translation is CASSFRTSGMYEQYF.